This T cell receptor beta chain came from a study of blood T cell repertoires in COVID-19. Overall study: Researchers got acute and convalescent COVID-19 samples from the United States, Italy and Spain. PBMCs, B-cell-depleted T cells, or T cells provided the cDNA or gDNA that made up the material.

A single count supports this clone. Original methodology: Amplified reference gene primers provided the basis for estimating nucleated cell counts. The repertoire was sequenced with immunoSEQ multiplex PCR; TCRdb's copy has only in-frame clones and lacks some. From that table come the V and J calls and clone size; the DNA was used to work out D and trimming. Here the sample spans more than 110,000 clones, roughly 86% being singletons. This CDR3 comprises 14 residues. The ends lost 5 bases at V and 2 bases at J; junction bases unmatched: 4. Per germline, CDR1 SEHNR and CDR2 FQNEAQ (reference sequence).

Specimen: peripheral blood. The chain carries TRBV7-9 and TRBJ1-1, with 8 bases identical to TRBD1. This receptor was obtained from a human donor in a cohort sampled during active COVID-19. In DNA form, the CDR3 reads TGTGCCAGCAGCACGCAGGGGGCAAACACTGAAGCTTTCTTT. This sequence encodes CASSTQGANTEAFF.